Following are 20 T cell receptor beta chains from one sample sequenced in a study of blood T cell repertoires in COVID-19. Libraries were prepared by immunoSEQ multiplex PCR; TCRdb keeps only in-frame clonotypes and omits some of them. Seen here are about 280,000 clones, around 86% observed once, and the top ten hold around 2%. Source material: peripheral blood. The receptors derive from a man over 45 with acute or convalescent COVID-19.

The CDR3 loop is CASSPGTGTYGYTF. Written as DNA, the CDR3 is TGTGCCAGCAGCCCCGGGACAGGGACCTATGGCTACACCTTC. The genes are TRBV5-6 and TRBJ1-2; 9 positions agree with TRBD1. Trimming at V came to 4 bases and at J to 4 bases, leaving 5 bases not matched to a gene. CDR1 is SGHDT, CDR2 YYEEEE, per germline. CDR3 length: 14 amino acids.

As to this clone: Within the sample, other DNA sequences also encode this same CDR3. The DNA of the CDR3 is TGTGCCAGCAGTTTAAGTAGGAACACTGAAGCTTTCTTT. This translates into CASSLSRNTEAFF. The gene calls are TRBV27 and TRBJ1-1; D not resolved. This CDR3 contains 13 residues. Germline V gives CDR1 MNHEY, CDR2 SMNVEV (reference sequence). V lost 2 bases and J 1 base, leaving 5 bases between the germline ends.

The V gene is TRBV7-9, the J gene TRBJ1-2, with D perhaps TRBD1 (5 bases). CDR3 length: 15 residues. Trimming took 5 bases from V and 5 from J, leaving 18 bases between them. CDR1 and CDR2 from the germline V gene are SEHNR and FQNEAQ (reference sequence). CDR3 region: CASSASEGREYGYTF. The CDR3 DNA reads TGTGCCAGCAGCGCCTCGGAGGGACGGGAATATGGCTACACCTTC.

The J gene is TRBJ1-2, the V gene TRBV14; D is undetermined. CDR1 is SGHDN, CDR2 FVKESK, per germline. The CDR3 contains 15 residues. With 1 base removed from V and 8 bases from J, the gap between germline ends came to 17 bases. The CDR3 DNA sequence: TGTGCCAGCAGCCAAGTAGGTGCAGCGGGTCGGGGCTACACCTTC. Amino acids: CASSQVGAAGRGYTF.

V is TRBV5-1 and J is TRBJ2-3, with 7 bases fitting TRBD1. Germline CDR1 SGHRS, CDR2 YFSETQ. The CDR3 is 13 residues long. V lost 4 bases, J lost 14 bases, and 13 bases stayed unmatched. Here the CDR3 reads CASSAVAGTDRYF. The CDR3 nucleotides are TGCGCCAGCAGCGCCGTGGCCGGGACAGATCGGTATTTT.

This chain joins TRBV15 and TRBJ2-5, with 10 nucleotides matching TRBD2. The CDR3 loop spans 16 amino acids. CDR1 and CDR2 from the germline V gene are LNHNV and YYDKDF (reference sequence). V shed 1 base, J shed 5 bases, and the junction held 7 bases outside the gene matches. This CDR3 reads CATSRGLAGVGETQYF. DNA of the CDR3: TGTGCCACCAGCAGAGGCCTAGCGGGGGTTGGGGAGACCCAGTACTTC.

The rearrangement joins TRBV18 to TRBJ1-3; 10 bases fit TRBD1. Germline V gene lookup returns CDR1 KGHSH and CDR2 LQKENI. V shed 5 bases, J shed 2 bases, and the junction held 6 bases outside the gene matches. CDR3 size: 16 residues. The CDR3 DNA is TGTGCCAGCTCAACGACAGGGGGCACGACTGGAAACACCATATATTTT. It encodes CASSTTGGTTGNTIYF. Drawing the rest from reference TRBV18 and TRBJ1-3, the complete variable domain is NAGVMQNPRHLVRRRGQEARLRCSPMKGHSHVYWYRQLPEEGLKFMVYLQKENIIDESGMPKERFSAEFPKEGPSILRIQQVVRGDSAAYFCASSTTGGTTGNTIYFGEGSWLTVV.

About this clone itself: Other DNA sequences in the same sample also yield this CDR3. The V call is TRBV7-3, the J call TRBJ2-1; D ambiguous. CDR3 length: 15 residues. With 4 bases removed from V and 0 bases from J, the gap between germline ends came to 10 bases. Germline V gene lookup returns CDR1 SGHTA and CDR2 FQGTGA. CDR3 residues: CASSSSSGSYNEQFF. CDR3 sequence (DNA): TGTGCCAGCAGCTCTTCCTCCGGCTCCTACAATGAGCAGTTCTTC.

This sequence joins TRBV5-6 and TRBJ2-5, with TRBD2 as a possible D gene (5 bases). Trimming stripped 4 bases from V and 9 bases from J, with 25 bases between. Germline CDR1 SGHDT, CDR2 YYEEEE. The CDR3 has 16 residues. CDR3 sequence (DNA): TGTGCCAGCAGCCGTGCGTCGCGGGCAGCGGTCGGGGCCCAGTACTTC. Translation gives CASSRASRAAVGAQYF.

The CDR3 DNA is TGTGCCAGCAGCCGACTAGCGGGGGGGCCTAGTATTACAGATACGCAGTATTTT. Amino acids: CASSRLAGGPSITDTQYF. The J gene is TRBJ2-3, the V gene TRBV7-8, with TRBD2 matching 14 bases. The germline gives CDR1 SGHVS, CDR2 FQNEAQ. Trimming at V came to 5 bases and at J to 3 bases, leaving 10 bases not matched to a gene. The CDR3 covers 18 residues.

The CDR3 protein is CASSTRTQSTNEKLFF. The CDR3 DNA sequence: TGTGCCAGTAGTACGAGGACACAGTCGACTAATGAAAAACTGTTTTTT. The rearrangement joins TRBV19 to TRBJ1-4, with a possible D match to TRBD1 (5 bases). The V end was cut by 4 bases, the J end by 2 bases, with 14 bases between. Per germline, CDR1 LNHDA and CDR2 SQIVND (reference sequence). The length of the CDR3 is 16 residues.

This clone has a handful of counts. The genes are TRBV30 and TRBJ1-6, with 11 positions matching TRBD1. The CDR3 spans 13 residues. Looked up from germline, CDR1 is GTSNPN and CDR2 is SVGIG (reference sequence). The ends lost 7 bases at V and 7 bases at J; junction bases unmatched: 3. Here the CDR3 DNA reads TGTGCCTCGGACAGGGGGCTGAATTCACCCCTCCACTTT. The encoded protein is CASDRGLNSPLHF.

The CDR3 coding sequence is TGTGCCAGCAGCCACTACTTCCTCGACAGGCCGCACGAAAAACTGTTTTTT. Amino acid sequence: CASSHYFLDRPHEKLFF. The V call is TRBV3-1 (or the pseudogene TRBV3-2), the J call TRBJ1-4; possible D gene TRBD1, 6 bases. The germline CDR1 and CDR2 sequences are LGHDT and YNNKEL (reference sequence). V gave up 3 bases and J gave up 8 bases, with 22 bases separating them. The CDR3 is 17 amino acids.

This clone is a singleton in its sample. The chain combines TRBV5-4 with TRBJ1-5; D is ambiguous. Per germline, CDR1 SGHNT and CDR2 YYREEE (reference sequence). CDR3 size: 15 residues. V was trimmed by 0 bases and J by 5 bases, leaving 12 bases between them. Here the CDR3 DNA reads TGTGCCAGCAGCTTGGGAGGGAGGAGGGATCAGCCCCAGCATTTT. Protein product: CASSLGGRRDQPQHF.

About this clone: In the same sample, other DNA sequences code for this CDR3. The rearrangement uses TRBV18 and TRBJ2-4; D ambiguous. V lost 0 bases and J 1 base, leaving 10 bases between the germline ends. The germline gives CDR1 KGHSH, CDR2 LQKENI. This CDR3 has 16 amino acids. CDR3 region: CASSPPSGLAKNIQYF. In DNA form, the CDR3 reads TGTGCCAGCTCACCACCGTCCGGTTTGGCCAAAAACATTCAGTACTTC.

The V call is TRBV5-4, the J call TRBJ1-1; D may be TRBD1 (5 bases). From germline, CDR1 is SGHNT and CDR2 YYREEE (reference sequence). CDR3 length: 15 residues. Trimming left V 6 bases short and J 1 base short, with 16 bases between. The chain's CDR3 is CASTSGGVQNTEAFF. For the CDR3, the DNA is TGTGCCAGCACCTCTGGGGGGGTCCAGAACACTGAAGCTTTCTTT.

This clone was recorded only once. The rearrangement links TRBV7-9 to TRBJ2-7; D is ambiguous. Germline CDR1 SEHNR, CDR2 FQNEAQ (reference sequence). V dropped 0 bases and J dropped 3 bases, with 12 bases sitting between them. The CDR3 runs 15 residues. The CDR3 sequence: CASSLAIPYGYEQYF. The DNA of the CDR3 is TGTGCCAGCAGCTTAGCGATTCCTTACGGCTACGAGCAGTACTTC.

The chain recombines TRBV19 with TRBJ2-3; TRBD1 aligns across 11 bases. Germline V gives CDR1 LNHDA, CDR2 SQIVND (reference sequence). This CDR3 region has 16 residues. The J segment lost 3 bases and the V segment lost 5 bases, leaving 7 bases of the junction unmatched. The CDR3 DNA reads TGTGCCAGTAGTTCCCCGGGACAGGGGGTAACAGATACGCAGTATTTT. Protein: CASSSPGQGVTDTQYF.

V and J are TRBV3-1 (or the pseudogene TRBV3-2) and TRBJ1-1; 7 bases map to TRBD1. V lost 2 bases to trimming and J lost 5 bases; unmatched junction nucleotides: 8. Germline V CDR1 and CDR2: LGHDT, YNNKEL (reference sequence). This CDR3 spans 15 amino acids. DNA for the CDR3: TGTGCCAGCAGCCAACCACGGACAGGCGGAACTGAAGCTTTCTTT. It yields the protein CASSQPRTGGTEAFF.

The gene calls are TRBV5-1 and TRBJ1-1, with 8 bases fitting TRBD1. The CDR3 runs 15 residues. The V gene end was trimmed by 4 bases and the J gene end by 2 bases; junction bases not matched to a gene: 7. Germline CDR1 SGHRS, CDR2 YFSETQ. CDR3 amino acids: CASSPLDRVNTEAFF. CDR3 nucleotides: TGCGCCAGCAGCCCGCTGGACAGGGTAAACACTGAAGCTTTCTTT.